This T cell receptor beta chain was captured in a study of T cells in Graves' hyperthyroidism and ophthalmopathy. In the study overall: Sampling of peripheral blood happened at initial diagnosis, prior to any treatment. General observations from the study: Separating ophthalmopathy from stable hyperthyroidism was achieved by a 13 V-J model.

Details on this clonotype: Its matching antigen is unknown.

This CDR3 region has 18 residues. The V and J ends lost 4 bases and 3 bases respectively, with 22 bases between them. Looked up from germline, CDR1 is MNHEY and CDR2 is SVGEGT. Newly diagnosed hyperthyroidism patients aged 18 to 65 years had disease lasting under 2 months. RNA transcripts were the template for amplifying TCR beta CDR3 regions. A first-round RT-PCR of the TCR CDR3 used the HTBI primer set. MiXCR, run by TCRdb on the multiplex PCR reads, gives a single entry per CDR3 protein. The sample contains a few hundred thousand distinct CDR3 sequences, around 16% of which appear only once. Sequencing was done on a sample of blood. V gene TRBV6-2 or TRBV6-3 combines with J gene TRBJ2-1, with a weak D call TRBD2 (7 bases). The TCR sequence derives from a woman in her thirties with Graves' hyperthyroidism. The CDR3 sequence: CASSFPPVAGARYNEQFF. In DNA, the CDR3 is TGTGCCAGCAGTTTCCCACCCGTGGCGGGGGCCCGCTACAATGAGCAGTTCTTC.